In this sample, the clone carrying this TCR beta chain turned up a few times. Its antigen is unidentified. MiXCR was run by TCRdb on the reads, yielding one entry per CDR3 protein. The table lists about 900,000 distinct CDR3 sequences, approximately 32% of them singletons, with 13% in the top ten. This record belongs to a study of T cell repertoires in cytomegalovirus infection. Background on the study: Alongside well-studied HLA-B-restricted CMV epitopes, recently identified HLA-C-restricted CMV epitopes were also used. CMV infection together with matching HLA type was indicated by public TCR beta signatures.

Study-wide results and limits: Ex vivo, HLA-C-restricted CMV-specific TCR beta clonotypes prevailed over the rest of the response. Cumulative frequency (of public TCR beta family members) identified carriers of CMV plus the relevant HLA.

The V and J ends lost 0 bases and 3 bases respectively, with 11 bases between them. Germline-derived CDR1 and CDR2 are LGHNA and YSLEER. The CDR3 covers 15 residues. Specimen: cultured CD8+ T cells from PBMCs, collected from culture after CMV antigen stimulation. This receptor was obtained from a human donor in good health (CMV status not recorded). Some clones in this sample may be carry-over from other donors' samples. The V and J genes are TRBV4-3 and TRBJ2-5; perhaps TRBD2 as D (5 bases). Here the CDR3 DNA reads TGCGCCAGCAGCCAAGATCACACTAGAAAAGAGACCCAGTACTTC. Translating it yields CASSQDHTRKETQYF.